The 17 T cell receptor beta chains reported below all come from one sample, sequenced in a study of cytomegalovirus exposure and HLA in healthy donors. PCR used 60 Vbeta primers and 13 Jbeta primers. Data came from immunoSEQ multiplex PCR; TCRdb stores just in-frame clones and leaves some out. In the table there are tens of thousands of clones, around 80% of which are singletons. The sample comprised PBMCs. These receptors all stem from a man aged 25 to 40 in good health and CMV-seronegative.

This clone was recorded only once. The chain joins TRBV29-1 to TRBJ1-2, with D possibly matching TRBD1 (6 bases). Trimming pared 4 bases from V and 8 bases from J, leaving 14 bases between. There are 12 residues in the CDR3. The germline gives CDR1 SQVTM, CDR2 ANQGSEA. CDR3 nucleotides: TGCAGCGTTGGGTCCGGGGGGCAAGGCTACACCTTC. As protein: CSVGSGGQGYTF.

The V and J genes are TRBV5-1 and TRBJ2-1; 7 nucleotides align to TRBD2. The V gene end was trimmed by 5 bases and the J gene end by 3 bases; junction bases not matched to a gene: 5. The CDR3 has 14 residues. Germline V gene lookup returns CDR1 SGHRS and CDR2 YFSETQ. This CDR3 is CASSQERGYNEQFF. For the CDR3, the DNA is TGCGCCAGCAGTCAAGAGCGGGGCTACAATGAGCAGTTCTTC. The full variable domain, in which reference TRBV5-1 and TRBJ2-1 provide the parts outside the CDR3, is KAGVTQTPRYLIKTRGQQVTLSCSPISGHRSVSWYQQTPGQGLQFLFEYFSETQRNKGNFPGRFSGRQFSNSRSEMNVSTLELGDSALYLCASSQERGYNEQFFGPGTRLTVL.

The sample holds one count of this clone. The CDR3 bases are TGTGCCAGCAGCGTAGATTTTAGGGGCAGGGGCATGAACACTGAAGCTTTCTTT. Residues: CASSVDFRGRGMNTEAFF. The chain couples TRBV9 to TRBJ1-1; D possibly corresponds to TRBD1 (6 bases). This CDR3 region has 18 residues. Germline V lookup: CDR1 SGDLS, CDR2 YYNGEE. V dropped 0 bases and J dropped 0 bases, with 18 bases sitting between them.

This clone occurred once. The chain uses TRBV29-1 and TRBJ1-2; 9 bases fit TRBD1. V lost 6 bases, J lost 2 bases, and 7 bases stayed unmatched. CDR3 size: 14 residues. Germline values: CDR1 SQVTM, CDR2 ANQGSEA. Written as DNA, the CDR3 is TGCAGCGTCGCGGACAGGGGATGGAACTATGGCTACACCTTC. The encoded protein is CSVADRGWNYGYTF.

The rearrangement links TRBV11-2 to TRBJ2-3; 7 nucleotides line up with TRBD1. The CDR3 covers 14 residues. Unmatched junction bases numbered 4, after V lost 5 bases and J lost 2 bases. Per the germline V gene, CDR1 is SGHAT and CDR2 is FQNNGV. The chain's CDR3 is CASSQGQVTDTQYF. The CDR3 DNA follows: TGTGCCAGCAGCCAAGGACAGGTCACAGATACGCAGTATTTT.

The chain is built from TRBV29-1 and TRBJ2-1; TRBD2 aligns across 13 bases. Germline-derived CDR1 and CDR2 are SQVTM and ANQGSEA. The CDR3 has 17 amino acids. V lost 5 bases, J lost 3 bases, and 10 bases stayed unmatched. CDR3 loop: CSVKGLAGEGVYNEQFF. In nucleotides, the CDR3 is TGCAGCGTTAAAGGACTAGCGGGAGAGGGTGTCTACAATGAGCAGTTCTTC.

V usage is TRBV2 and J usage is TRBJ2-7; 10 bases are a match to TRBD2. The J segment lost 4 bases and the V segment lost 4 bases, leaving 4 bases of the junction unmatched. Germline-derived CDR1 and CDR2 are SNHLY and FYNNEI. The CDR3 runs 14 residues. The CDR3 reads CASSVAGGGYEQYV. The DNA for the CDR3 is TGTGCCAGCAGTGTAGCGGGGGGTGGGTACGAGCAGTACGTC.

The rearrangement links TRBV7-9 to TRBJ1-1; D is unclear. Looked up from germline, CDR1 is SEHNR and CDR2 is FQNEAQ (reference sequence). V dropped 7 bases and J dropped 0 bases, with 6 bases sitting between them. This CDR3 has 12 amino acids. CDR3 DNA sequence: TGTGCCAGCATACTTCTGAACACTGAAGCTTTCTTT. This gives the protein CASILLNTEAFF.

The CDR3 here is CASSYGLAYEQYF. Written as DNA, the CDR3 is TGTGCCAGCAGTTATGGACTAGCCTACGAGCAGTACTTC. V usage is TRBV6-6 and J usage is TRBJ2-7; 7 bases line up with TRBD2. After removal of 3 bases from V and 2 bases from J, the junction contained 1 base not matched to a gene. This CDR3 has 13 residues. In germline, CDR1 is MNHNY, CDR2 SVGAGI (reference sequence).

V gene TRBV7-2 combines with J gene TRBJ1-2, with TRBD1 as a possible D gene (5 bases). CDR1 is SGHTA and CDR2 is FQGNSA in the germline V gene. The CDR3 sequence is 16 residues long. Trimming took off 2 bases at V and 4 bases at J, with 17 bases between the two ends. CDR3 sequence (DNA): TGTGCCAGCAGCTTATATGGGGTGGGGGGGACCTATGGCTACACCTTC. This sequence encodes CASSLYGVGGTYGYTF.

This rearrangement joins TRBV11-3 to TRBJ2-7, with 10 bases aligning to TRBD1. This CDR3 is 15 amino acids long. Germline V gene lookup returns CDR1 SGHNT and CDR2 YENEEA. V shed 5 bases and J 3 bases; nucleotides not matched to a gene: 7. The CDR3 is CASSGGTGVDYEQYF. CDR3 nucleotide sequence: TGTGCCAGCAGCGGGGGGACAGGGGTTGACTACGAGCAGTACTTC.

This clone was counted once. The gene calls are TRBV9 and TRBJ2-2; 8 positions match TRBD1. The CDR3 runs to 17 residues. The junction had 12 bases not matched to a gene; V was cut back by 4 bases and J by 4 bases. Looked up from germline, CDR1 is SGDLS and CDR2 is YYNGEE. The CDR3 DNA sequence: TGTGCCAGCAGCCCCTTTGGCGGACAGGGCGGCACCGGGGAGCTGTTTTTT. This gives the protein CASSPFGGQGGTGELFF.

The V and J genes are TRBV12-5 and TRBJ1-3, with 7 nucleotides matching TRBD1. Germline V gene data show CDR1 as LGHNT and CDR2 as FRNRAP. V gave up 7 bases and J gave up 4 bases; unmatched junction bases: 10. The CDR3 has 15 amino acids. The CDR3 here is CASESRDSRGNTIYF. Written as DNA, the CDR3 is TGTGCTAGTGAATCCAGGGACAGTCGGGGAAACACCATATATTTT. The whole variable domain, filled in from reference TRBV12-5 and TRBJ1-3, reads DARVTQTPRHKVTEMGQEVTMRCQPILGHNTVFWYRQTMMQGLELLAYFRNRAPLDDSGMPKDRFSAEMPDATLATLKIQPSEPRDSAVYFCASESRDSRGNTIYFGEGSWLTVV.

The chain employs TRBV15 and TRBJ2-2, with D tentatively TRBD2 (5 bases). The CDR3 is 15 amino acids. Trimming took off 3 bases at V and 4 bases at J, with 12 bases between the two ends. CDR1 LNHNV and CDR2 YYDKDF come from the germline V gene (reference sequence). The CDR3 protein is CATSSGIGGTGELFF. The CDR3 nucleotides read TGTGCCACCAGCAGCGGGATCGGAGGCACCGGGGAGCTGTTTTTT.

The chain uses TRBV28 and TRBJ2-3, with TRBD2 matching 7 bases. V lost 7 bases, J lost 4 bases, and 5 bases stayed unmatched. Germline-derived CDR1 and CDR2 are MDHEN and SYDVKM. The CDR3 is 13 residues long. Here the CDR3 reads CASNLSGADTQYF. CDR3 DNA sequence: TGTGCCAGCAACTTAAGCGGGGCAGATACGCAGTATTTT.

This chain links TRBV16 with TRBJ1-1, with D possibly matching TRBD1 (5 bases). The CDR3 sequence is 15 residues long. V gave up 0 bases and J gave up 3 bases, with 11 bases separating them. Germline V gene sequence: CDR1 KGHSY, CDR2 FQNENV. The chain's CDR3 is CASSQSGQGDTEAFF. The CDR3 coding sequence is TGTGCCAGCAGCCAATCGGGGCAGGGCGACACTGAAGCTTTCTTT. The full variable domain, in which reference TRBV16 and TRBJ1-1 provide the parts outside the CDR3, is GEEVAQTPKHLVRGEGQKAKLYCAPIKGHSYVFWYQQVLKNEFKFLISFQNENVFDETGMPKERFSAKCLPNSPCSLEIQATKLEDSAVYFCASSQSGQGDTEAFFGQGTRLTVV.

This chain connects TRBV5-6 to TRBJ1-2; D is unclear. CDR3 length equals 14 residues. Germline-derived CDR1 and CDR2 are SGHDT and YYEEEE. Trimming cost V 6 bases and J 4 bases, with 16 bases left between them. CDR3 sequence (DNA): TGTGCCAGCACCCCGGGAGCCGAATTCTATGGCTACACCTTC. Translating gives CASTPGAEFYGYTF.